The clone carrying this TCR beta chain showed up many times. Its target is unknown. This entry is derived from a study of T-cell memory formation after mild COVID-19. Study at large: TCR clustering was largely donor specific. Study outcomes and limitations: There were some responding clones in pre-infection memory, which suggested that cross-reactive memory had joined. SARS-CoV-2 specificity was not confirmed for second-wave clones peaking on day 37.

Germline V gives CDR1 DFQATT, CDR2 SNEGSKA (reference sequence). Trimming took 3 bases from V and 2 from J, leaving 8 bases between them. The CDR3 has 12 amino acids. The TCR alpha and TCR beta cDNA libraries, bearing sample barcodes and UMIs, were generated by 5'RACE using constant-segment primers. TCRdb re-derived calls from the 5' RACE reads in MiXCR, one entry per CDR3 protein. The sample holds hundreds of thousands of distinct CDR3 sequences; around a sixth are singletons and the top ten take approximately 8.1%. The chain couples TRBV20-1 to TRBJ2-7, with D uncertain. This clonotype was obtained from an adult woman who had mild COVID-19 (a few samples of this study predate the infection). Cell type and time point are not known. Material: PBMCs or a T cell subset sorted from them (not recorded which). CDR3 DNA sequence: TGCAGTGCTAGCGATTTAACCTACGAGCAGTACTTC. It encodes CSASDLTYEQYF.